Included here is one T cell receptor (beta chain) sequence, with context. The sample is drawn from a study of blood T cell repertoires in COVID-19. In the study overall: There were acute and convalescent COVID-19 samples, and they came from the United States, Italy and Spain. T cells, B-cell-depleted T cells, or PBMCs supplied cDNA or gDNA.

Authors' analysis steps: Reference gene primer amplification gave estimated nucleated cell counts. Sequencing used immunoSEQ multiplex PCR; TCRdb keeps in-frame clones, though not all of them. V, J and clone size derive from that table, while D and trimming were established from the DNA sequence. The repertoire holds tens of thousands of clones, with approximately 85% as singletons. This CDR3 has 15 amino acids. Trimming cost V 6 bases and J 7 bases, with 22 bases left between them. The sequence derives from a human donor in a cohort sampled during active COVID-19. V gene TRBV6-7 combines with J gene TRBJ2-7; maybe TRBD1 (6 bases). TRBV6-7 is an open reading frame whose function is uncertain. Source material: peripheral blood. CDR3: CASRPRGQGSEEQYF. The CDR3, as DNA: TGTGCCAGCAGACCACGGGGCCAGGGGAGCGAGGAGCAGTACTTC.